One and the same sample provided the 30 T cell receptor beta chains below, sequenced in a study of beta chain features in type 1 diabetes (dated by TCRdb to the late 2010s). The protocol used for the library was the immunoSEQ multiplex PCR assay. The High Capacity cDNA Reverse Transcription Kit was used to reverse transcribe all of the isolated RNA, meaning that expressed TCRB transcripts were what got sequenced. As stored in TCRdb, this immuneACCESS dataset retains in-frame rearrangements with V and J assigned. A fraction of the clones does not appear; measured against another copy, unresolved V genes explain less than half of the discrepancy, and the remainder lacks a known reason. The sample includes a few hundred thousand clones, with approximately 31% observed a single time. Roughly 0.066% of the sample belongs to the ten largest clones. Sequences were obtained from naive CD4+ T cells from blood. The label giving this sample's cell subset or site can be read as: true naive CD4+ T cells. These receptor sequences come from a man aged 18 to 30 in good health.

The V gene is TRBV9, the J gene TRBJ2-2; no clear D. V lost 0 bases to trimming and J lost 9 bases, with 18 bases between them. CDR1 is SGDLS and CDR2 is YYNGEE in the germline V gene. The CDR3 covers 16 residues. CDR3 DNA: TGTGCCAGCAGCGTAGCTGGTGGATTGGGCAGCTGGGAGCTGTTTTTT. It encodes CASSVAGGLGSWELFF. The variable domain in full, completed from reference TRBV9 and TRBJ2-2, reads DSGVTQTPKHLITATGQRVTLRCSPRSGDLSVYWYQQSLDQGLQFLIQYYNGEERAKGNILERFSAQQFPDLHSELNLSSLELGDSALYFCASSVAGGLGSWELFFGEGSRLTVL.

This clone was seen only a few times. The rearrangement uses TRBV29-1 and TRBJ1-2, with D unclear. The CDR3 is made up of 11 amino acids. Trimming pared 4 bases from V and 6 bases from J, leaving 9 bases between. CDR1 SQVTM and CDR2 ANQGSEA come from the germline V gene. DNA for the CDR3: TGCAGCGTTGTAGGGAGGGATGGCTACACCTTC. Residues: CSVVGRDGYTF.

The gene calls are TRBV30 and TRBJ2-7, with 9 bases lining up with TRBD2. Looked up from germline, CDR1 is GTSNPN and CDR2 is SVGIG (reference sequence). J lost 6 bases, V lost 1 base, and 16 bases had no gene match. The CDR3 sequence is 17 residues long. As DNA, the CDR3 is TGTGCCTGGAGTGCAGGAGGCGGGAGGGCCAGTCAGGCCGAGCAGTACTTC. Its translation: CAWSAGGGRASQAEQYF.

This chain links TRBV30 with TRBJ2-1, with 8 bases lining up with TRBD2. Unmatched junction bases numbered 7, after V lost 0 bases and J lost 6 bases. The CDR3 extends over 15 amino acids. The germline gives CDR1 GTSNPN, CDR2 SVGIG (reference sequence). The CDR3 DNA is TGTGCCTGGAGTGTACTACTAGCGGAAACCAATGAGCAGTTCTTC. Its translation is CAWSVLLAETNEQFF.

This clone was found a few times. This chain uses TRBV2 with TRBJ2-7; no clear D gene. CDR1 is SNHLY and CDR2 is FYNNEI in the germline V gene. This CDR3 region has 13 residues. V was cut by 4 bases and J by 5 bases, with 12 bases left in between. This CDR3 is CASSAGLGDEQYF. Written as DNA, the CDR3 is TGTGCCAGCAGTGCCGGGTTGGGTGACGAGCAGTACTTC.

The V and J genes are TRBV5-4 and TRBJ2-1; possibly TRBD1 or TRBD2 for D (6 bases each). CDR1 SGHNT and CDR2 YYREEE come from the germline V gene (reference sequence). This CDR3 spans 11 amino acids. V gave up 9 bases and J gave up 9 bases, with 13 bases separating them. CDR3 amino acids: CATKKGGEQFF. In DNA, the CDR3 is TGTGCCACCAAAAAGGGGGGTGAGCAGTTCTTC.

This clone was counted a few times. Other nucleotide sequences from this sample produce the same CDR3. The chain joins TRBV30 to TRBJ2-3; no clear D gene. The germline V gene encodes CDR1 GTSNPN and CDR2 SVGIG (reference sequence). V was cut by 2 bases and J by 2 bases, with 5 bases left in between. This CDR3 is built from 12 residues. Here the CDR3 reads CAWSLVTDTQYF. The CDR3 nucleotides read TGTGCCTGGAGTCTGGTCACAGATACGCAGTATTTT.

V and J are TRBV4-1 and TRBJ2-7; TRBD1 matches at 7 bases. Per the germline V gene, CDR1 is MGHRA and CDR2 is YSYEKL. The CDR3 spans 15 residues. V lost 0 bases to trimming and J lost 7 bases; unmatched junction nucleotides: 9. The CDR3 region is CASSQDGQGQREQYF. In DNA, the CDR3 is TGCGCCAGCAGCCAAGATGGCCAGGGACAGAGGGAGCAGTACTTC.

The V gene is TRBV18, the J gene TRBJ2-1; TRBD2 aligns across 9 bases. Per the germline V gene, CDR1 is KGHSH and CDR2 is LQKENI. Unmatched junction bases numbered 9, after V lost 3 bases and J lost 9 bases. CDR3 size: 15 residues. This CDR3 is CASSPIGGRAGEQFF. In nucleotides, the CDR3 is TGTGCCAGCTCACCGATTGGCGGGAGGGCCGGTGAGCAGTTCTTC. The full variable domain, rest sourced from reference TRBV18 and TRBJ2-1, is NAGVMQNPRHLVRRRGQEARLRCSPMKGHSHVYWYRQLPEEGLKFMVYLQKENIIDESGMPKERFSAEFPKEGPSILRIQQVVRGDSAAYFCASSPIGGRAGEQFFGPGTRLTVL.

The rearrangement links TRBV6-4 to TRBJ2-1; 10 bases agree with TRBD2. The CDR3 totals 13 residues. Germline V lookup: CDR1 MRHNA, CDR2 SNTAGT. The J segment lost 6 bases and the V segment lost 4 bases, leaving 0 bases of the junction unmatched. CDR3 bases: TGTGCCAGCAGTGCTAGCGGGAGCAATGAGCAGTTCTTC. It translates to CASSASGSNEQFF.

This clone occurred a few times. The J gene is TRBJ2-7, the V gene TRBV28; 7 nucleotides align to TRBD1. The V gene's germline CDR1 is MDHEN and CDR2 SYDVKM. V gave up 4 bases and J gave up 4 bases; unmatched junction bases: 7. The CDR3 runs to 14 residues. CDR3 sequence: CASSSPGQKYEQYF. DNA for the CDR3: TGTGCCAGCAGTTCCCCGGGACAGAAATACGAGCAGTACTTC.

This clone was seen only a few times. The V gene is TRBV30, the J gene TRBJ2-1; 8 nucleotides match TRBD2. The CDR3 is 15 amino acids. Germline trimming cut 4 bases from V and 4 bases from J; bases unmatched to any gene: 9. The germline V gene encodes CDR1 GTSNPN and CDR2 SVGIG (reference sequence). Here the CDR3 reads CAWKKAGVTYNEQFF. The CDR3, as DNA: TGTGCCTGGAAGAAAGCGGGAGTAACTTACAATGAGCAGTTCTTC.

This clone was counted a few times. The chain recombines TRBV6-6 with TRBJ2-1; D tentatively fits TRBD1 or TRBD2 (5 bases each). The CDR3 is made up of 12 amino acids. Per the germline V gene, CDR1 is MNHNY and CDR2 is SVGAGI (reference sequence). V was pared by 8 bases and J by 7 bases, with 12 bases between. The DNA for the CDR3 is TGTGCCAGCGGGACGGGTCGGAATGAGCAGTTCTTC. Encoded protein: CASGTGRNEQFF.

This clone came up a few times. The CDR3 protein is CASSLRREETQYF. The CDR3 bases are TGTGCCAGCAGCTTAAGGAGGGAAGAGACCCAGTACTTC. The chain links TRBV7-2 to TRBJ2-5, with a weak D call TRBD2 (6 bases). This CDR3 contains 13 residues. CDR1 is SGHTA and CDR2 is FQGNSA in the germline V gene. Trimming pared 2 bases from V and 3 bases from J, leaving 7 bases between.

This chain connects TRBV25-1 to TRBJ2-3; possibly TRBD2 for D (5 bases). The CDR3 runs 16 residues. Trimming left V 2 bases short and J 2 bases short, with 14 bases between. Germline V gene sequence: CDR1 MGHDK, CDR2 SYGVNS. The CDR3 protein is CASSEPQAVFTDTQYF. The CDR3 region has the DNA TGTGCCAGCAGTGAACCTCAAGCGGTTTTCACAGATACGCAGTATTTT.

A few counts support this clone. This chain joins TRBV29-1 and TRBJ2-7, with D possibly matching TRBD2 (5 bases). V was pared by 7 bases and J by 3 bases, with 10 bases between. This CDR3 comprises 11 residues. Germline V lookup: CDR1 SQVTM, CDR2 ANQGSEA. CDR3 bases: TGCAGCGCGGTCCGGGACTACGAGCAGTACTTC. Protein sequence: CSAVRDYEQYF.

The V call is TRBV2, the J call TRBJ2-3; a weak D match, TRBD2 (5 bases). CDR1 is SNHLY, CDR2 FYNNEI, per germline. The V end lost 6 bases, the J end lost 4 bases, and 8 bases lay between the germline ends. The CDR3 runs 12 residues. This chain's CDR3 is CASRLGADTQYF. The CDR3 bases are TGTGCCAGCAGGCTCGGGGCAGATACGCAGTATTTT.

A few counts support this clone. The CDR3 DNA reads as TGTGCCAGCAGCTCAGGGATTAGCGGGAGCACAGATACGCAGTATTTT. This gives the protein CASSSGISGSTDTQYF. The chain couples TRBV11-3 to TRBJ2-3; 7 positions match TRBD2. Trimming took 4 bases from V and 0 from J; bases not matched to a gene: 7. CDR1 and CDR2 (germline): SGHNT, YENEEA. The CDR3 extends over 16 amino acids.

This clone was picked up a small number of times. Other DNA sequences in the sample encode the same CDR3. This rearrangement joins TRBV29-1 to TRBJ2-7; D possibly uses TRBD1 or TRBD2 (5 bases each). The CDR3 spans 11 residues. Germline CDR1 and CDR2: SQVTM and ANQGSEA. V lost 6 bases to trimming and J lost 4 bases, with 10 bases between them. The chain's CDR3 is CSVGTTYEQYF. The CDR3 DNA reads TGCAGCGTGGGGACCACTTACGAGCAGTACTTC.

The V and J genes are TRBV20-1 and TRBJ2-7; possibly TRBD2 for D (5 bases). V lost 3 bases and J lost 3, with 6 bases in between. CDR3 size: 11 residues. The V gene's germline CDR1 is DFQATT and CDR2 SNEGSKA (reference sequence). The CDR3 region is CSASGNYEQYF. The CDR3 coding sequence is TGCAGTGCTAGCGGGAACTACGAGCAGTACTTC.

This clone came up a few times. The V and J genes are TRBV10-3 and TRBJ2-7; TRBD1 is a possible D gene (7 bases). Trimming stripped 10 bases from V and 1 base from J, with 14 bases between. In germline, CDR1 is ENHRY, CDR2 SYGVKD. The CDR3 consists of 13 residues. The CDR3 region is CASGTAQSYEQYF. CDR3 coding DNA: TGTGCCAGCGGGACAGCGCAATCCTACGAGCAGTACTTC.

This clone was picked up a small number of times. The rearrangement links TRBV25-1 to TRBJ2-1; D is uncertain. The CDR3 is made up of 13 amino acids. Germline CDR1 MGHDK, CDR2 SYGVNS. Trimming shortened V by 4 bases and J by 4 bases, and 8 bases separated the two germline ends. CDR3 DNA: TGTGCCAGCAGTGGATGGGGTTACAATGAGCAGTTCTTC. The encoded protein is CASSGWGYNEQFF.

V and J are TRBV9 and TRBJ2-1, with D perhaps TRBD2 (6 bases). The V and J ends lost 4 bases and 1 base respectively, with 12 bases between them. The CDR3 is made up of 15 amino acids. Per germline, CDR1 SGDLS and CDR2 YYNGEE. The CDR3 bases are TGTGCCAGCAGCTTCCTGGCGGGATCCTACAATGAGCAGTTCTTC. It yields the protein CASSFLAGSYNEQFF.

The V gene is TRBV11-3, the J gene TRBJ2-5; D is perhaps TRBD2 (5 bases). The V gene's germline CDR1 is SGHNT and CDR2 YENEEA. V lost 5 bases and J 1 base, leaving 11 bases between the germline ends. The CDR3 is made up of 14 amino acids. CDR3 nucleotide sequence: TGTGCCAGCAGCCCGAAAGGACTCCAAGAGACCCAGTACTTC. Residues: CASSPKGLQETQYF.

The J gene is TRBJ2-1, the V gene TRBV10-3, with a tentative D call TRBD2 (5 bases). This CDR3 region has 16 residues. Germline loops: CDR1 ENHRY, CDR2 SYGVKD. V was shortened by 3 bases and J by 4 bases, with 16 bases between the two germline ends. The CDR3 nucleotides are TGTGCCATCAGTGACCCCGGGAACACGGGTTACAATGAGCAGTTCTTC. Protein sequence: CAISDPGNTGYNEQFF.

The chain joins TRBV18 to TRBJ2-1; 10 bases map to TRBD2. Germline CDR1 KGHSH, CDR2 LQKENI. V lost 5 bases to trimming and J lost 5 bases; unmatched junction nucleotides: 6. CDR3 length: 15 amino acids. The CDR3 protein is CASSFLAGAHNEQFF. Here the CDR3 DNA reads TGTGCCAGCTCATTTCTAGCGGGAGCCCACAATGAGCAGTTCTTC.

The chain carries TRBV7-2 and TRBJ2-5; maybe TRBD2 (5 bases). Per the germline V gene, CDR1 is SGHTA and CDR2 is FQGNSA. Between the trimmed V and J ends, which lost 3 bases and 4 bases, there was a span of 15 bases. This CDR3 region has 15 residues. The CDR3 spells CASSFSLAEGETQYF. The CDR3 coding sequence is TGTGCCAGCAGCTTTTCCCTGGCAGAGGGAGAGACCCAGTACTTC.

The chain is built from TRBV4-2 and TRBJ1-2; D gene ambiguous. V lost 3 bases to trimming and J lost 4 bases, with 12 bases between them. Germline loops: CDR1 LGHNA, CDR2 YNFKEQ. This CDR3 is 14 amino acids long. The chain's CDR3 is CASSQTISLYGYTF. The CDR3 nucleotides are TGTGCCAGCAGCCAGACTATAAGTCTCTATGGCTACACCTTC.

The chain combines TRBV6-6 with TRBJ2-7; 9 bases match TRBD2. V lost 5 bases and J lost 2; bases outside the gene matches: 4. The CDR3 is made up of 14 amino acids. CDR1 and CDR2 from the germline V gene are MNHNY and SVGAGI (reference sequence). The CDR3 is CASSLSGSTYEQYF. The CDR3 region has the DNA TGTGCCAGCAGTCTTAGCGGGAGCACCTACGAGCAGTACTTC.

Only a few counts were recorded for this clone. This chain links TRBV30 with TRBJ1-1, with D unclear. Per germline, CDR1 GTSNPN and CDR2 SVGIG (reference sequence). This CDR3 has 15 residues. Trimming removed 3 bases at V and 1 base at J, with 15 bases between. CDR3 region: CAWSHPWVTNTEAFF. In nucleotides, the CDR3 is TGTGCCTGGAGCCATCCTTGGGTAACGAACACTGAAGCTTTCTTT.